What follows describes a single TCR beta chain. This clonotype was observed a handful of times. The target of this receptor is not known. Base qualities are missing; no much larger clone stands one base away. From V the trimming removes 2 bases and from J it removes 8 bases, while the gene matches leave 9 bases of the junction unaccounted for. Spanning cysteine to phenylalanine, the CDR3 consists of 16 amino acids. CDR3 DNA only is kept here, 48 bases in frame from base 1. The germline V gene sets CDR1 to SGHTA and CDR2 to FQGNSA. Libraries came from multiplex PCR. The listed sequencing device is Illumina HiSeq 4000. To build TCR beta libraries, CDR3 regions were amplified by Arm-PCR using iRepertoire HTBI primers. Before sequencing, the PCR products underwent gel purification. In the paper's pipeline: Gene usage analysis of CDR3 amino acid clonotypes used the 60 to 80 TRBV and about 14 TRBJ segments found across samples. Filtered high-quality paired reads were merged into contigs using COPE and FqMerger. Contigs were aligned with BLAST to IMGT TRBV, TRBD and TRBJ reference genes, and CDR3 was defined per IMGT. Clonotypes above 0.1% frequency were classified as highly expanded clones. Shannon entropy served as the measure of repertoire diversity, while the Gini coefficient captured V-J evenness. Public clonotypes were defined as clonotypes shared by more than one individual. TCRdb's own reprocessing of the public reads used fastp at Q25 and MiXCR and kept productive beta chains. Identical CDR3 protein sequences are pooled into one entry, listed with their most common genes and DNA. In this record, the V and J calls reflect TCRdb's handling and not the investigators' own analysis. The sample has hundreds of thousands of distinct CDR3 sequences on record, 16% of them singletons. The top ten clonotypes cover roughly 18% of the sample.

The time point label, as the study defines it: newly diagnosed GD, antithyroid drugs for less than 3 months. For both TCR sequencing and RNA sequencing, RNA was extracted from PBMCs in TRIzol. Graves' disease was diagnosed according to American Thyroid Association guidelines. Recruitment of patients was carried out at an endocrinology department in Xi'an, China. Each patient gave approximately 8.8 milliliters of peripheral blood, collected in an EDTA anticoagulant tube. Ficoll Paque Plus density gradient separation was used to isolate PBMCs, and no additional T cell sorting was done. RNA quality was checked with an Agilent 2100 Bioanalyzer and agarose gel, and concentration with a NanoDrop 2000. The data derive from a study of regulatory T cells in long-lasting Graves disease (dated by TCRdb to the early 2020s). Regarding the research as a whole: Antithyroid drugs had been taken for less than 3 months by newly diagnosed Graves' disease patients. The study took place in China and was registered as a clinical trial. A total of about 33 samples underwent TCR sequencing, from about 13 patients with persistent Graves' disease and 20 or so patients with newly diagnosed Graves' disease. Peripheral blood TCR sequencing and RNA sequencing compared persistent Graves' disease patients with newly diagnosed Graves' disease patients. The full study reports these points: Only peripheral blood was studied, because thyroid tissue, the primary lesion, was inaccessible. The authors noted that the small sample size was a limitation that may lower accuracy. Preferential use of TRBV28, TRBJ1-2 and TRBJ2-5 was observed in persistent disease, whereas TRBV20-1 and TRBJ2-1 were favored in newly diagnosed disease. Lower TCR Shannon entropy and fewer highly expanded clones were observed in persistent Graves' disease patients than in newly diagnosed patients, which suggested clonal expansion. Persistent patients shared more public clonotypes among themselves (around 2,500) than newly diagnosed patients did (more than 850). Sequencing and analysis were limited to the TCR beta chain.

The same sample was also studied in work on T cells in Graves' hyperthyroidism and ophthalmopathy. As that second paper reports: A patient counted as having stable Graves' hyperthyroidism if no progression to ophthalmopathy occurred over 18 months of follow-up. Hyperthyroidism patients were aged 18 to 65 years and newly diagnosed, with disease duration of less than 2 months. Patients with uncontrolled infections, other autoimmune diseases, pregnancy or lactation were excluded. Diagnoses were based on clinical symptoms, serum thyroxine and TRAb, thyroid ultrasound and orbital computed tomography. For the first round of RT-PCR on the TCR CDR3, the HTBI primer set was used together with the Qiagen OneStep RT-PCR kit. Blood samples also contained most of the expanded thyroid clonotypes (frequency above 0.001), which suggests that blood repertoires may reflect thyroid immune responses. A model built on a 13 V-J signature distinguished ophthalmopathy from stable hyperthyroidism, reaching roughly 88% sensitivity and approximately 83% specificity in cross-validation and 80%/75% in testing. In validation, the model predicted progression to ophthalmopathy a median of approximately 6.3 months before onset, with around 70% sensitivity and more than 72% specificity. TCR V-J signatures able to tell the groups apart were searched for in a discovery cohort of around 95 patients, of whom 43 had Graves' ophthalmopathy and roughly 59 had stable Graves' hyperthyroidism. Prospective prediction of ophthalmopathy was tested in an independent validation cohort consisting of under 20 hyperthyroidism patients and approximately 16 patients who later progressed to ophthalmopathy. The 100 discovery patients were randomly split 7:3 into training and test sets. Thyroid tissue and blood T-cell repertoires from six Graves' hyperthyroidism patients were also compared in the study. Once sampling was done, hyperthyroidism patients were given methimazole at a starting dose of 30 mg daily, whereas ophthalmopathy patients were given high-dose intravenous methylprednisolone. The libraries were constructed in a second round of multiplex PCR and then size-selected and purified. Sequencing of the libraries was done on an Illumina HiSeq2000 using paired-end 100 bp reads. SOAPnuke was used to process the raw data, removing reads that contained adapters or uncalled bases, had a mean Phred below 15, or lacked an exact match to the constant primer or identifier. COPE v1.2.5 was used to merge the high-quality paired reads, and each unique nucleotide sequence was defined as a clonotype. MiTCR v1.1 was used to align the clonotypes against IMGT TRBV, TRBD and TRBJ reference segments. Analysis was restricted to V-J combinations with a frequency above 0.0001, which covered about 99% of repertoires. The TCS score was defined as F50 (clonal expansion) divided by E x V (chaos), with BLOSUM62-based TCRdist calculated between CDR3 peptides within each V-J. Welch's t-statistics and random forest reduced around 520 V-J features to fewer than 15, which were used in a naive Bayes classifier (R e1071). No statistical method was used to fix the sample size in advance, and group allocation was not hidden from the investigators. According to the paper, TCR Vbeta CDR3 sequencing was carried out on approximately 140 peripheral blood samples, which came from some 41 ophthalmopathy, 80 or so hyperthyroidism and approximately 17 progressor patients.

The sample consisted of peripheral blood mononuclear cells (PBMCs), taken at new diagnosis, from a patient treated with antithyroid drugs. The V and J segments used are TRBV7-2 and TRBJ2-1, with 10 bases aligning to TRBD2. The sequence derives from a woman in her twenties or thirties with Graves disease. Donor details come from another sample of the same person, matched by shared clones. In nucleotides, the sequence is TGTGCCAGCAGCTTACTAGCGGGAGTGGGTGGCTATGAGCAGTTCTTC. It translates as CASSLLAGVGGYEQFF.